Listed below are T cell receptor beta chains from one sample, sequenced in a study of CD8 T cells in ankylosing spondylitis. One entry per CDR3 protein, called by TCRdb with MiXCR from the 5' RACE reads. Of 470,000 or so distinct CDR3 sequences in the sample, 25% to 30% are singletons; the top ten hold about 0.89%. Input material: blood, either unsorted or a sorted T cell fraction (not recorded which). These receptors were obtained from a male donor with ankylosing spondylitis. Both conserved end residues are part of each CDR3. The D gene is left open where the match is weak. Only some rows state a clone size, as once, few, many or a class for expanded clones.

CDR3 DNA: TGTGCCAGCAGGAGGGCCGGCAATGAGCAGTTCTTC
CDR3 protein: CASRRAGNEQFF
D gene: .
J gene: TRBJ2-1
clone size: few
V gene: TRBV25-1

CDR3 DNA: TGTGCCAGCAGCGTAGCGACAGGATCCCCGGGAGCTTTCTTT
CDR3 protein: CASSVATGSPGAFF
D gene: .
J gene: TRBJ1-1
clone size: few
V gene: TRBV9

CDR3 DNA: TGTGCCACCAGTGATTATGGAGCGGGAGGGGATCATGAGCAGTTCTTC
CDR3 protein: CATSDYGAGGDHEQFF
D gene: TRBD2
J gene: TRBJ2-1
clone size: .
V gene: TRBV24-1

CDR3 DNA: TGTGCCACCAGCAAGGAAGGGTACAGTTACGAGCAGTACTTC
CDR3 protein: CATSKEGYSYEQYF
D gene: .
J gene: TRBJ2-7
clone size: many
V gene: TRBV15

CDR3 DNA: TGTGCCAGCACCCCGTGGGATGAGCAGTTCTTC
CDR3 protein: CASTPWDEQFF
D gene: .
J gene: TRBJ2-1
clone size: .
V gene: TRBV7-2

CDR3 DNA: TGCAGTGCTAGAGGGGGAGCGGGAGTCGACAATGAGCAGTTCTTC
CDR3 protein: CSARGGAGVDNEQFF
D gene: TRBD2
J gene: TRBJ2-1
clone size: .
V gene: TRBV20-1

CDR3 DNA: TGTGCCAGCAGGGGGGACGGAAGGGAGCAGTACTTC
CDR3 protein: CASRGDGREQYF
D gene: .
J gene: TRBJ2-7
clone size: few
V gene: TRBV2

CDR3 DNA: TGTGCCAGTAGCCAGAGTAGCTGGCGCCCCAGGAGCTCCTACAATGAGCAGTTCTTC
CDR3 protein: CASSQSSWRPRSSYNEQFF
D gene: .
J gene: TRBJ2-1
clone size: .
V gene: TRBV19

CDR3 DNA: TGTGCCAGCAAACAAGCACGGAGTGAGCAGTTCTTC
CDR3 protein: CASKQARSEQFF
D gene: .
J gene: TRBJ2-1
clone size: many
V gene: TRBV27

CDR3 DNA: TGCGCCAGCAGCCGCCGTGGGGGAAGTGAAGAAAAACTGTTTTTT
CDR3 protein: CASSRRGGSEEKLFF
D gene: .
J gene: TRBJ1-4
clone size: few
V gene: TRBV5-1

CDR3 DNA: TGCGCCAGCAGACCTGCGGGAGGGCCGCCAGATACGCAGTATTTT
CDR3 protein: CASRPAGGPPDTQYF
D gene: TRBD2
J gene: TRBJ2-3
clone size: few
V gene: TRBV5-1

CDR3 DNA: TGTGCCAGCAGCCCCGGGACTAGCGGGAGGGTATATACGCAGTATTTT
CDR3 protein: CASSPGTSGRVYTQYF
D gene: TRBD2
J gene: TRBJ2-3
clone size: few
V gene: TRBV7-2

CDR3 DNA: TGCGCCAGCAGCACCGACAGGGAAAGGGATGGCTACACCTTC
CDR3 protein: CASSTDRERDGYTF
D gene: TRBD1
J gene: TRBJ1-2
clone size: .
V gene: TRBV5-1

CDR3 DNA: TGCAGCGTTGAGGGCGGATCCCTTACTTATGGCTACACCTTC
CDR3 protein: CSVEGGSLTYGYTF
D gene: .
J gene: TRBJ1-2
clone size: few
V gene: TRBV29-1

CDR3 DNA: TGCGCCAGCAGCCCGGGACTAGCGGGAGCAACCTACAATGAGCAGTTCTTC
CDR3 protein: CASSPGLAGATYNEQFF
D gene: TRBD2
J gene: TRBJ2-1
clone size: few
V gene: TRBV5-1

CDR3 DNA: TGCGCCAGCAGCCCCGATAACGGGGCAGATACGCAGTATTTT
CDR3 protein: CASSPDNGADTQYF
D gene: .
J gene: TRBJ2-3
clone size: few
V gene: TRBV5-1

CDR3 DNA: TGCGCCAGCAGCTTGGTCTTCGGCAGGGATCACTTTTTGACTGGGGCCAACGTCCTGACTTTC
CDR3 protein: CASSLVFGRDHFLTGANVLTF
D gene: .
J gene: TRBJ2-6
clone size: few
V gene: TRBV5-1

CDR3 DNA: TGTGCCAGCAGCTTCGACAGGGGCGCCTACAATGAGCAGTTCTTC
CDR3 protein: CASSFDRGAYNEQFF
D gene: TRBD1
J gene: TRBJ2-1
clone size: few
V gene: TRBV7-9

CDR3 DNA: TGCAGTGCTACCCCCTTGGGAGCGGGAGGCTACAATGAGCAGTTCTTC
CDR3 protein: CSATPLGAGGYNEQFF
D gene: TRBD2
J gene: TRBJ2-1
clone size: few
V gene: TRBV20-1

CDR3 DNA: TGCGCCAGCAGGGCTGGTAGCGACCCTCGACATGAGCAGTTCTTC
CDR3 protein: CASRAGSDPRHEQFF
D gene: .
J gene: TRBJ2-1
clone size: .
V gene: TRBV5-1

CDR3 DNA: TGCAGTGCTAGAGACCCAGCCCCCAATGAGCAGTTCTTC
CDR3 protein: CSARDPAPNEQFF
D gene: .
J gene: TRBJ2-1
clone size: .
V gene: TRBV20-1

CDR3 DNA: TGCGCCAGCAGCTCCCGGGACACCTCCTACGAGCAGTACTTC
CDR3 protein: CASSSRDTSYEQYF
D gene: .
J gene: TRBJ2-7
clone size: few
V gene: TRBV5-1

CDR3 DNA: TGTGCCACCAGCCTCCGGGACGGGAACACTGAAGCTTTCTTT
CDR3 protein: CATSLRDGNTEAFF
D gene: .
J gene: TRBJ1-1
clone size: .
V gene: TRBV15

CDR3 DNA: TGCGCCAGCAGCCAAGATGCGGCCCCGAACACCGGGGAGCTGTTTTTT
CDR3 protein: CASSQDAAPNTGELFF
D gene: .
J gene: TRBJ2-2
clone size: .
V gene: TRBV4-1

CDR3 DNA: TGTGCCAGCAGCCCCGTGCCGGACAGCTTCTATGGCTACACCTTC
CDR3 protein: CASSPVPDSFYGYTF
D gene: .
J gene: TRBJ1-2
clone size: .
V gene: TRBV7-8

CDR3 DNA: TGCGCCAGCAGCCCTAGGCAGGAAAGCTATGGCTACACCTTC
CDR3 protein: CASSPRQESYGYTF
D gene: .
J gene: TRBJ1-2
clone size: .
V gene: TRBV5-1

CDR3 DNA: TGTGCCAGCAGCCGTGAGGGTGCTAATTCACCCCTCCACTTT
CDR3 protein: CASSREGANSPLHF
D gene: .
J gene: TRBJ1-6
clone size: .
V gene: TRBV7-7

CDR3 DNA: TGTGCCAGCAGTTCCACGACTAGCTACGAGCAGTACTTC
CDR3 protein: CASSSTTSYEQYF
D gene: .
J gene: TRBJ2-7
clone size: .
V gene: TRBV27

CDR3 DNA: TGCGCCAGCAGTCCGAGCGGAATCTCCTACAATGAGCAGTTCTTC
CDR3 protein: CASSPSGISYNEQFF
D gene: .
J gene: TRBJ2-1
clone size: few
V gene: TRBV5-1

CDR3 DNA: TGTGCCAGCAGCCGGGACAAGGACTATGGCTACACCTTC
CDR3 protein: CASSRDKDYGYTF
D gene: .
J gene: TRBJ1-2
clone size: .
V gene: TRBV14

CDR3 DNA: TGTGCCAGCAGCCCTGGACTAGCGGGAGAATGGAACACCGGGGAGCTGTTTTTT
CDR3 protein: CASSPGLAGEWNTGELFF
D gene: TRBD2
J gene: TRBJ2-2
clone size: .
V gene: TRBV11-1

CDR3 DNA: TGTGCCAGCAGCCCGGCAGGGGAGTCTGGAAACACCATATATTTT
CDR3 protein: CASSPAGESGNTIYF
D gene: .
J gene: TRBJ1-3
clone size: .
V gene: TRBV5-6

CDR3 DNA: TGCAGTGCTAATGTGGACACAGATACGCAGTATTTT
CDR3 protein: CSANVDTDTQYF
D gene: .
J gene: TRBJ2-3
clone size: many
V gene: TRBV20-1

CDR3 DNA: TGCAGTGTGGGCGGCCACTCCTACGAGCAGTACTTC
CDR3 protein: CSVGGHSYEQYF
D gene: .
J gene: TRBJ2-7
clone size: .
V gene: TRBV20-1

CDR3 DNA: TGTGCCAGCAGCTTAGTCATAGACTCCCGCACAGATACGCAGTATTTT
CDR3 protein: CASSLVIDSRTDTQYF
D gene: .
J gene: TRBJ2-3
clone size: .
V gene: TRBV7-9

CDR3 DNA: TGCGCCAGCAGCCCTACTAGCGGGAGAGGTTTCTTC
CDR3 protein: CASSPTSGRGFF
D gene: TRBD2
J gene: TRBJ2-1
clone size: few
V gene: TRBV5-1

CDR3 DNA: TGTGCCAGCAGCGTACTAGCGGGAGCGCGGACCGGGGAGCTGTTTTTT
CDR3 protein: CASSVLAGARTGELFF
D gene: TRBD2
J gene: TRBJ2-2
clone size: .
V gene: TRBV7-2

CDR3 DNA: TGTGCCAGGAGTTCGGTCGGGAGGGGCACCGGGGAGCTGTTTTTT
CDR3 protein: CARSSVGRGTGELFF
D gene: TRBD2
J gene: TRBJ2-2
clone size: .
V gene: TRBV6-2/TRBV6-3

CDR3 DNA: TGCGCCAGCAGCCAAACGGATGCAACTAATGAAAAACTGTTTTTT
CDR3 protein: CASSQTDATNEKLFF
D gene: .
J gene: TRBJ1-4
clone size: few
V gene: TRBV5-1

CDR3 DNA: TGTGCCAGCAGGACACAGTTTAGCAATCAGCCCCAGCATTTT
CDR3 protein: CASRTQFSNQPQHF
D gene: .
J gene: TRBJ1-5
clone size: .
V gene: TRBV6-1

CDR3 DNA: TGTGCCAGCAGTCCGACAGGGATCCTATCGAAAGTGTTTTTT
CDR3 protein: CASSPTGILSKVFF
D gene: TRBD1
J gene: TRBJ1-4
clone size: .
V gene: TRBV27

CDR3 DNA: TGTGCCAGCAGCTTAGATGGCGGATACAATGAGCAGTTCTTC
CDR3 protein: CASSLDGGYNEQFF
D gene: .
J gene: TRBJ2-1
clone size: few
V gene: TRBV7-2

CDR3 DNA: TGTGCCAGCAAGACGGACACCCAGCCCCAGCATTTT
CDR3 protein: CASKTDTQPQHF
D gene: .
J gene: TRBJ1-5
clone size: .
V gene: TRBV12-3/TRBV12-4

CDR3 DNA: TGCGCCAGCGCGAACGGGACAGGGGGTGAAAAACTGTTTTTT
CDR3 protein: CASANGTGGEKLFF
D gene: TRBD1
J gene: TRBJ1-4
clone size: .
V gene: TRBV5-1

CDR3 DNA: TGTGCCAGCAGTGCCGGACAGGGGGTTAACGAGCAGTACTTC
CDR3 protein: CASSAGQGVNEQYF
D gene: TRBD1
J gene: TRBJ2-7
clone size: few
V gene: TRBV6-1